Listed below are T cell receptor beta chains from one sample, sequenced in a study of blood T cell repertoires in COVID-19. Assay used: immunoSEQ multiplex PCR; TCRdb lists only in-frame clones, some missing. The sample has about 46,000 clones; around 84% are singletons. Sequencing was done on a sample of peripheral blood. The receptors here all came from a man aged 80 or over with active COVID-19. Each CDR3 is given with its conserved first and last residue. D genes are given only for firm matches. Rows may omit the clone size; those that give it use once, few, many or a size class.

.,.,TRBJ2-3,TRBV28,CASGLNGWSTDTQYF,TGTGCCAGCGGCCTGAATGGCTGGAGCACAGATACGCAGTATTTT
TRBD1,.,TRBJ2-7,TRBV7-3,CASSLSLQGYEQYF,TGTGCCAGCAGCTTATCTCTACAGGGGTACGAGCAGTACTTC
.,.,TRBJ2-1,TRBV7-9,CASSLGSSRNNEQFF,TGTGCCAGCAGCTTGGGCAGTTCAAGGAACAATGAGCAGTTCTTC
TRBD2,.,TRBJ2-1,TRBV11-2,CASSLGGLAGVDEQFF,TGTGCCAGCAGCTTAGGAGGGCTAGCGGGAGTCGATGAGCAGTTCTTC
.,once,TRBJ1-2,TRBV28,CASTPPGGLYGYTF,TGTGCCAGCACCCCGCCGGGGGGTCTTTATGGCTACACCTTC
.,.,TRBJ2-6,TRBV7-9,CASGRGGSGANVLTF,TGTGCCAGCGGGAGAGGGGGCTCTGGGGCCAACGTCCTGACTTTC
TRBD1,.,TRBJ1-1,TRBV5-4,CASSSDRGNTEAFF,TGTGCCAGCAGCTCCGACAGGGGGAACACTGAAGCTTTCTTT
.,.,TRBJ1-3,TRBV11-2,CASSLEWTRAGNTIYF,TGTGCCAGCAGCTTAGAGTGGACACGAGCTGGAAACACCATATATTTT
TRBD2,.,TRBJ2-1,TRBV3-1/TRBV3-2,CASSKTSGNEQFF,TGTGCCAGCAGTAAGACTAGCGGGAATGAGCAGTTCTTC
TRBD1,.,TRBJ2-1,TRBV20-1,CSASQGASYNEQFF,TGCAGTGCTAGTCAGGGGGCTTCCTACAATGAGCAGTTCTTC
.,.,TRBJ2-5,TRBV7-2,CASSLGQKETQYF,TGTGCCAGCAGCTTAGGGCAAAAAGAGACCCAGTACTTC
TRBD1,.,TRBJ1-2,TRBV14,CASSQVGGQIYGYTF,TGTGCCAGCAGCCAAGTTGGGGGACAGATCTATGGCTACACCTTC
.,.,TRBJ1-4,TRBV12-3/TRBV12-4,CASSLRTQRQFF,TGTGCCAGCAGTTTGAGGACTCAGAGGCAGTTTTTT
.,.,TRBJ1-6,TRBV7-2,CASSNGGDSPLHF,TGTGCCAGCAGCAACGGTGGTGATTCACCCCTCCACTTT
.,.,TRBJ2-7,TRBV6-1,CASSEWESGKYEQYF,TGTGCCAGCAGTGAATGGGAGTCGGGGAAATACGAGCAGTACTTC
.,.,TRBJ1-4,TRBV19,CASSFRQNEKLFF,TGTGCCAGTAGTTTTAGACAGAATGAAAAACTGTTTTTT
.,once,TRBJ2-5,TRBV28,CASSLLSGEQETQYF,TGTGCCAGCAGTTTATTATCAGGGGAACAAGAGACCCAGTACTTC
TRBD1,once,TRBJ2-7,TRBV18,CASSPAGTGGLNEQYF,TGTGCCAGCTCACCGGCCGGGACAGGGGGCCTCAACGAGCAGTACTTC
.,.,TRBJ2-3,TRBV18,CASSPWRTDTQYF,TGTGCCAGCTCACCATGGCGCACAGATACGCAGTATTTT
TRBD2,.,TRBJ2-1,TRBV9,CASSLGTSPNEQFF,TGTGCCAGCAGCCTTGGGACTAGCCCCAATGAGCAGTTCTTC
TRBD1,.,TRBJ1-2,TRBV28,CASLIAGGYGYTF,TGTGCCAGCCTAATTGCAGGGGGCTATGGCTACACCTTC
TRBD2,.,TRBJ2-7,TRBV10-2,CASSEPGLAVSYEQYF,TGCGCCAGCAGTGAGCCGGGACTAGCGGTCTCCTACGAGCAGTACTTC
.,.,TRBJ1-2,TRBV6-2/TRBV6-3,CASSATRVPYGYTF,TGTGCCAGCAGTGCGACCAGGGTTCCCTATGGCTACACCTTC
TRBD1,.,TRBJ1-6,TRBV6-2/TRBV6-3,CASSYSSGQGRSPLHF,TGTGCCAGCAGTTACTCGAGTGGACAGGGGAGGTCACCCCTCCACTTT
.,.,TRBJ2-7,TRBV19,CASKEGTSSYEQYF,TGTGCCAGTAAGGAGGGGACCTCCTCCTACGAGCAGTACTTC
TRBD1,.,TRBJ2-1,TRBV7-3,CASSLGQAEQFF,TGTGCCAGCAGCTTAGGACAGGCCGAGCAGTTCTTC
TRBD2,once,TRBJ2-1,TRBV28,CASSPGTASRESEFF,TGTGCCAGCAGCCCCGGGACTGCATCGCGGGAGAGCGAGTTCTTC
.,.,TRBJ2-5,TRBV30,CAWRREETQYF,TGTGCCTGGAGAAGGGAGGAGACCCAGTACTTC
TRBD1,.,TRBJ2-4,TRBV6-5,CASSQEAGGSNIQYF,TGTGCCAGCAGCCAGGAGGCAGGGGGCTCAAACATTCAGTACTTC
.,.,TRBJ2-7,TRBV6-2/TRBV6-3,CASSGYQGPKSSYEQYF,TGTGCCAGCAGTGGATATCAGGGGCCGAAAAGCTCCTACGAGCAGTACTTC
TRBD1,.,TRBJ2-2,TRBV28,CASRKDRLSTGELFF,TGTGCCAGCAGAAAGGACAGGCTCAGCACCGGGGAGCTGTTTTTT
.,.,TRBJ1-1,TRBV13,CASSSQQGSTEAFF,TGTGCCAGCAGCTCGCAACAGGGTAGCACTGAAGCTTTCTTT
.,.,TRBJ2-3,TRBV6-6,CASRHSPGSSTDTQYF,TGTGCCAGCAGACACTCCCCGGGTTCGAGCACAGATACGCAGTATTTT
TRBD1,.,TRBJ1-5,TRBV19,CASSTPGQGENQPQHF,TGTGCCAGTAGTACTCCGGGACAGGGGGAAAATCAGCCCCAGCATTTT
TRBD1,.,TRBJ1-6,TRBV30,CAWRRGTDNSPLHF,TGTGCCTGGAGGCGCGGGACAGATAATTCACCCCTCCACTTT
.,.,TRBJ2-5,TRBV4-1,CASSLRGQATQETQYF,TGCGCCAGCAGCCTCCGCGGGCAGGCGACACAAGAGACCCAGTACTTC
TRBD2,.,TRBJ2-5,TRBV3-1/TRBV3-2,CASSQGWGGSEGGTQYF,TGTGCCAGCAGCCAAGGGTGGGGCGGGAGCGAAGGAGGGACCCAGTACTTC
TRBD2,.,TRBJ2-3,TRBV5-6,CASSLSTSGRLDTQYF,TGTGCCAGCAGCTTAAGCACTAGCGGGAGGTTAGATACGCAGTATTTT
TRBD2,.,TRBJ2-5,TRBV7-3,CASSTTSGAQETQYF,TGTGCCAGCAGCACAACTAGCGGGGCACAAGAGACCCAGTACTTC
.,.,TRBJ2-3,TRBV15,CATSSPAVSTDTQYF,TGTGCCACCAGCAGCCCAGCGGTTAGCACAGATACGCAGTATTTT
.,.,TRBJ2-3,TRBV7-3,CASRTGSSTDTQYF,TGTGCCAGCAGAACAGGGTCCTCCACAGATACGCAGTATTTT